This section outlines one TCR beta chain sequence together with its context. What it binds is not known. This record comes from a study of T cell repertoires in cytomegalovirus infection. TCRdb independently ran MiXCR on the reads; one entry per CDR3 protein. Here the sample spans 550,000 to 850,000 distinct CDR3 sequences, 33% being singletons. General study results and limits: The cumulative frequency of public TCR beta families distinguished individuals who carried CMV together with the relevant HLA. CMV-specific HLA-C-restricted TCR beta clonotypes dominated the ex vivo response.

Sample: cultured PBMCs, taken from culture after CMV antigen stimulation. This clonotype was sampled from a human donor in good health (CMV status not recorded). Some clones in this sample may be carry-over from other donors' samples.

The CDR3 protein is CASSPTGRDEKLFF. CDR3 DNA sequence: TGTGCCAGCTCACCGACAGGGAGGGATGAAAAACTGTTTTTT. This chain connects TRBV18 to TRBJ1-4, with TRBD1 identical over 7 bases. Germline values: CDR1 KGHSH, CDR2 LQKENI. The CDR3 runs 14 residues. V was clipped by 3 bases and J by 6 bases; unmatched bases: 4.